This T cell receptor (beta chain) was sequenced in a study of cytomegalovirus exposure and HLA in healthy donors. Study observations and caveats: TCR beta chains numbering some 160 were designated cytomegalovirus-associated.

Regarding this clone: Antigen specificity is unknown.

The donors, nominally healthy at sampling, likely had unrecorded immune exposures. The PCR used 60 Vbeta and 13 Jbeta primers. Original methodology: Around 9.9 million shared chains were among the roughly 78 million unique TCR beta chains that a later analysis counted. Clones were read by immunoSEQ multiplex PCR, and TCRdb kept only the in-frame ones, dropping some. D and trimming were read from the DNA, whereas the V and J calls and clone size are those reported in that table. Of some 150,000 clones listed, more than 75% were seen once; the top ten hold 3% to 4%. Per the germline V gene, CDR1 is SGHNT and CDR2 is YENEEA. The V and J ends lost 9 bases and 4 bases, in that order; junction bases with no gene match: 6. This CDR3 spans 15 amino acids.

The chain combines TRBV11-3 with TRBJ2-1; TRBD2 matches 13 bases. Sequencing was performed on PBMCs. The sequence was collected from a human donor in good health. DNA for the CDR3: TGTGCCAGTTCAGGGACTAGCGGGGATTACAATGAGCAGTTCTTC. It specifies CASSGTSGDYNEQFF.